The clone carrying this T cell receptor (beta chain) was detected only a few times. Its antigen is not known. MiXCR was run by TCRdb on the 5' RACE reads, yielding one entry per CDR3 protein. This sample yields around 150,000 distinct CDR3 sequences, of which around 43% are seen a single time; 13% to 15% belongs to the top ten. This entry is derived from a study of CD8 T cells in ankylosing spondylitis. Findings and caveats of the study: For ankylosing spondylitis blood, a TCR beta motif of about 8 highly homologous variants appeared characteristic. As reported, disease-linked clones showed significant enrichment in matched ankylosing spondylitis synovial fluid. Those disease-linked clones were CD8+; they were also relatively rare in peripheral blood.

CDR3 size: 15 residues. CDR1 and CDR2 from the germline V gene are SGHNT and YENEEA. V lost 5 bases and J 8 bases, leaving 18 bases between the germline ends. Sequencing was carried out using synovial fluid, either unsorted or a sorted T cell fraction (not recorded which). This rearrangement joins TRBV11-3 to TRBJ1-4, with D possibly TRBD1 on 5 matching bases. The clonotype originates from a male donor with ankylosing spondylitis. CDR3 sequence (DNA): TGTGCCAGCAGCAGAGCAGGGCACCCTCCAGAAAAACTGTTTTTT. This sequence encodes CASSRAGHPPEKLFF. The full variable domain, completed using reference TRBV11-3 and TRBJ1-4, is EAGVVQSPRYKIIEKKQPVAFWCNPISGHNTLYWYLQNLGQGPELLIRYENEEAVDDSQLPKDRFSAERLKGVDSTLKIQPAELGDSAVYLCASSRAGHPPEKLFFGSGTQLSVL.